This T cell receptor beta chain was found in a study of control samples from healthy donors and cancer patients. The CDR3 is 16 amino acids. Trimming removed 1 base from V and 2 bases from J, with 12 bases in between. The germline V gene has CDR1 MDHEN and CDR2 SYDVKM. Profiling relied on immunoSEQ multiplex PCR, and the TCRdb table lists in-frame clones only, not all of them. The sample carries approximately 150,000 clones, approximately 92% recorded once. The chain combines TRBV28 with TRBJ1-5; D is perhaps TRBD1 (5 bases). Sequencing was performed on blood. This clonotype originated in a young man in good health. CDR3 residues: CASSLFFGGGNQPQHF. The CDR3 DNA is TGTGCCAGCAGTTTATTTTTTGGGGGGGGCAATCAGCCCCAGCATTTT.